What follows are 6 T cell receptor beta chains derived from one specimen sequenced in a study of early T cells in non-severe SARS-CoV-2 infection. From the 5' RACE reads, TCRdb called clonotypes with MiXCR, one entry per CDR3 protein. The sample holds 34,000 or so distinct CDR3 sequences, over 8.5% seen once. Sequenced material: whole blood. Receptor source: an adult who was a healthcare worker with PCR-confirmed SARS-CoV-2 infection or an uninfected control (not recorded which).

At least ten counts were recorded for this clonotype. The CDR3 reads CASSPRDPGYEQYF. The CDR3 coding sequence is TGTGCCAGCAGCCCTCGGGACCCAGGCTACGAGCAGTACTTC. This chain connects TRBV11-2 to TRBJ2-7, with D perhaps matching TRBD1 or TRBD2 (5 bases each). Germline CDR1 reads SGHAT; CDR2 reads FQNNGV. The V end lost 5 bases, the J end lost 3 bases, and 14 bases lay between the germline ends. The CDR3 totals 14 residues.

This clonotype was observed many times. The CDR3 coding sequence is TGTGCCAGCAGCTTCGGACTAGCGGGGGGTCGGGAGCAGTACTTC. Its translation: CASSFGLAGGREQYF. The genes are TRBV7-2 and TRBJ2-7; 14 positions agree with TRBD2. The germline CDR1 and CDR2 sequences are SGHTA and FQGNSA. J was trimmed by 7 bases and V by 3 bases; bases with no gene match: 5. The CDR3 consists of 15 residues.

In its sample, this clonotype was seen a few times. The V call is TRBV30, the J call TRBJ1-1, with TRBD1 as a possible D gene (6 bases). V was pared by 5 bases and J by 9 bases, with 13 bases between. Germline V CDR1 and CDR2: GTSNPN, SVGIG (reference sequence). The CDR3 is 11 residues long. The CDR3 loop reads CAWHGQIKAFF. CDR3 sequence (DNA): TGTGCCTGGCACGGACAGATTAAAGCTTTCTTT.

This chain links TRBV2 with TRBJ2-3; TRBD2 matches at 9 bases. The germline CDR1 and CDR2 sequences are SNHLY and FYNNEI. V lost 2 bases to trimming and J lost 4 bases; unmatched junction nucleotides: 10. The CDR3 runs to 17 residues. The CDR3 loop reads CASSESTSGRGSDTQYF. CDR3 nucleotides: TGTGCCAGCAGTGAATCGACTAGCGGACGGGGTTCAGATACGCAGTATTTT.

Ten or more counts support this clonotype. The chain links TRBV6-2 or TRBV6-3 to TRBJ2-3; tentatively, D is TRBD2 (6 bases). Trimming took 3 bases from V and 2 from J, leaving 15 bases between them. This CDR3 is built from 16 residues. The germline gives CDR1 MNHEY, CDR2 SVGEGT. CDR3 sequence (DNA): TGTGCCAGCAGTTATGGCGGGGCAACCTCCACAGATACGCAGTATTTT. Amino acid sequence: CASSYGGATSTDTQYF.

In its sample, this clonotype was seen a few times. V gene TRBV24-1 combines with J gene TRBJ1-2; 11 positions agree with TRBD1. Germline V gives CDR1 KGHDR, CDR2 SFDVKD. V dropped 11 bases and J dropped 9; count of bases not matched to a gene: 7. The CDR3 is made up of 12 amino acids. CDR3: CAIGQGARSYTF. CDR3 nucleotide sequence: TGTGCCATCGGACAGGGGGCGAGGAGCTACACCTTC.